This is a list of T cell receptor beta chains from one sample in a study of cytomegalovirus exposure and HLA in healthy donors. Assay used: immunoSEQ multiplex PCR; TCRdb lists only in-frame clones, some missing. This sample yields some 140,000 clones, of which approximately 80% are seen a single time; 10% to 15% belongs to the top ten. The specimen was PBMCs. These receptors all stem from a man aged 25 to 40 in good health and CMV-seropositive. The CDR3 runs from the conserved cysteine through the conserved F or W. The order of the fields is V gene, J gene, clone size, D gene, CDR3 DNA, CDR3 protein. D genes are given only for firm matches. Size is stated for part of the rows, as once, few or many counts, or as a class when the clone is expanded.

TRBV28,TRBJ1-4,NA,TRBD1,TGTGCCAGCAGGTTGGACAGGGTAAATGAAAAACTGTTTTTT,CASRLDRVNEKLFF
TRBV6-1,TRBJ2-5,few,NA,TGTGCCAGCAGTGGGGTCGGGAAAGAGACCCAGTACTTC,CASSGVGKETQYF
TRBV27,TRBJ1-1,NA,NA,TGTGCCAGCAGTTTATGGGGACACCAGAACACTGAAGCTTTCTTT,CASSLWGHQNTEAFF
TRBV28,TRBJ2-7,NA,TRBD1,TGTGCCAGCCTAGGACAGGGTATCATCGAGCAGTACTTC,CASLGQGIIEQYF
TRBV6-5,TRBJ2-1,NA,TRBD1,TGTGCCAGCAGTATAACAGGGGACCTTGAGCAGTTCTTC,CASSITGDLEQFF
TRBV7-8,TRBJ2-7,few,TRBD2,TGTGCCAGCAGCTTTCAAGCGGGAGTGGGCTACGAGCAGTACTTC,CASSFQAGVGYEQYF
TRBV18,TRBJ1-5,NA,NA,TGTGCCAGCTCACCAAATGGGGGGGGTCAGCCCCAGCATTTT,CASSPNGGGQPQHF
TRBV6-6,TRBJ2-5,NA,TRBD2,TGTGCCAGCAGTTACCGCGGCGGGGGGGGTGAAGAGACCCAGTACTTC,CASSYRGGGGEETQYF
TRBV7-3,TRBJ2-3,few,TRBD2,TGTGCCAGCAGCCTGGGACTAGCGGGAGAGGTCCCAGATACGCAGTATTTT,CASSLGLAGEVPDTQYF
TRBV11-2,TRBJ2-2,NA,NA,TGTGCCAGCAGTTCCACAAACACCGGGGAGCTGTTTTTT,CASSSTNTGELFF
TRBV5-1,TRBJ1-3,NA,NA,TGCGCCAGCAGCTCGGGCCCTTTGGAGGGCTCTGGAAACACCATATATTTT,CASSSGPLEGSGNTIYF
TRBV18,TRBJ2-6,NA,TRBD2,TGTGCCAGCTCACCCTACCCAGTGACTAGCGGGGCCTCCTCTGGGGCCAACGTCCTGACTTTC,CASSPYPVTSGASSGANVLTF
TRBV27,TRBJ2-1,NA,TRBD2,TGTGCCAGCAGTTTAACTAGCGGGAGCTACAATGAGCAGTTCTTC,CASSLTSGSYNEQFF
TRBV11-1,TRBJ1-1,NA,TRBD1,TGTGCCAGCAGTTGGACAGGGGAGAACACTGAAGCTTTCTTT,CASSWTGENTEAFF
TRBV5-1,TRBJ1-1,medium-sized,TRBD1,TGCGCCAGCAGCTTGGCCTCACGCCGGGACAGGGGTACTGAAGCTTTCTTT,CASSLASRRDRGTEAFF
TRBV19,TRBJ2-7,NA,NA,TGTGCCAGTAGTATTGGACAGCCTACCTACGAGCAGTACTTT,CASSIGQPTYEQYF
TRBV18,TRBJ1-4,NA,NA,TGTGCCAGCTCACTTGATACTGCAATTAATGAAAAACTGTTTTTT,CASSLDTAINEKLFF
TRBV27,TRBJ1-1,NA,NA,TGTGCCAGCAGCGGAGATGTGTACGACACTGAAGCTTTCTTT,CASSGDVYDTEAFF